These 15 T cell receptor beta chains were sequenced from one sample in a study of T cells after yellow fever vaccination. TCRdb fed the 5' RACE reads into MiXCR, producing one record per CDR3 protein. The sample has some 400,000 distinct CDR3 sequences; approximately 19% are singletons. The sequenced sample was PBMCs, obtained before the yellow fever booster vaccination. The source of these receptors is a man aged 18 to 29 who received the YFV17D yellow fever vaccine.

CDR3 DNA sequence: TGTGCCAGCAGCTACGGGACATTGAACACCGGGGAGCTGTTTTTT. This encodes CASSYGTLNTGELFF. This chain uses TRBV7-2 with TRBJ2-2; D might be TRBD1 (6 bases). Germline CDR1 and CDR2: SGHTA and FQGNSA. The CDR3 runs to 15 residues. The V end was cut by 4 bases, the J end by 1 base, with 10 bases between.

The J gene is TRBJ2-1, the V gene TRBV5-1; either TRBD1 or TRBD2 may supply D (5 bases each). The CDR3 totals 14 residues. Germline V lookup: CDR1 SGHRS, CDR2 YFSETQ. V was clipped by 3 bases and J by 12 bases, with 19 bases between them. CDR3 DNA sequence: TGCGCCAGCAGCTCCCGGGACGGGACGGGTTGGCAGTTCTTC. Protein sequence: CASSSRDGTGWQFF. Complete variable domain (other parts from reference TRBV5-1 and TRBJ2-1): KAGVTQTPRYLIKTRGQQVTLSCSPISGHRSVSWYQQTPGQGLQFLFEYFSETQRNKGNFPGRFSGRQFSNSRSEMNVSTLELGDSALYLCASSSRDGTGWQFFGPGTRLTVL.

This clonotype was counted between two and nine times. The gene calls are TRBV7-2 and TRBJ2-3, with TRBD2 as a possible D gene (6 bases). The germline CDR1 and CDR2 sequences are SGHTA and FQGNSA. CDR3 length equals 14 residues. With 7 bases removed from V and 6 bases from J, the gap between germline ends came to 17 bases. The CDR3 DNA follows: TGTGCCAGCAACCGAGTAGCGGTAGGGGATACGCAGTATTTT. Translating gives CASNRVAVGDTQYF.

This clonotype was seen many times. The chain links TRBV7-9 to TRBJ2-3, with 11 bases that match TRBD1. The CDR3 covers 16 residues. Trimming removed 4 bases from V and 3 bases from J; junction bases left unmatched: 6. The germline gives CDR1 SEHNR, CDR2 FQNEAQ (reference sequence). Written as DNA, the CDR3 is TGTGCCAGCAGCTCCTGGACAGGGGGCGAGACAGATACGCAGTATTTT. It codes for CASSSWTGGETDTQYF.

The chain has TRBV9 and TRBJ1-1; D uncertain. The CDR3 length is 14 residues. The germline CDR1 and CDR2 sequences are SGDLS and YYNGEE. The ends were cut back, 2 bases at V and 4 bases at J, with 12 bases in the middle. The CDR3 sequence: CASSVDIGSTEAFF. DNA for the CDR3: TGTGCCAGCAGCGTCGACATAGGTAGCACTGAAGCTTTCTTT.

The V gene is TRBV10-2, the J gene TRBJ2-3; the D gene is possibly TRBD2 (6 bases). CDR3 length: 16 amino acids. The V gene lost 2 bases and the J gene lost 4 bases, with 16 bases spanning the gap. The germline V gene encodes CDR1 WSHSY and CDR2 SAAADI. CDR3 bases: TGCGCCAGCAGTGAGCCGACGGCGGGGTCCCCAGATACGCAGTATTTT. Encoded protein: CASSEPTAGSPDTQYF.

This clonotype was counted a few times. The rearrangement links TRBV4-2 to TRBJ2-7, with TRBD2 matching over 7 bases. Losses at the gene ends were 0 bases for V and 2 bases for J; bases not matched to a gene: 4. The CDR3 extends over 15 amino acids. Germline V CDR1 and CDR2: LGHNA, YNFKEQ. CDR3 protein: CASSQDWGGPYEQYF. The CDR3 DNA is TGTGCCAGCAGCCAAGACTGGGGGGGACCCTACGAGCAGTACTTC.

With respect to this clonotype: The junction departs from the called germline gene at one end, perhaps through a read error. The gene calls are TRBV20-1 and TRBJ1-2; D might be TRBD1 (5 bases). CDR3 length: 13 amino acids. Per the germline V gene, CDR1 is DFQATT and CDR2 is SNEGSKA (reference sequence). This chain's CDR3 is CSARAGSLGGYTF. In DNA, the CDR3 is TGCAGTGCCAGAGCAGGGTCTCTAGGTGGCTACACCTTC.

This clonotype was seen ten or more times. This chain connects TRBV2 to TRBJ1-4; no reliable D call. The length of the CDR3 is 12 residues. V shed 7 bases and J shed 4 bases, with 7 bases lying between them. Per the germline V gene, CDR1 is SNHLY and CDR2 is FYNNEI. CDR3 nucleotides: TGTGCCAGCAATAGGGTTAATGAAAAACTGTTTTTT. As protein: CASNRVNEKLFF.

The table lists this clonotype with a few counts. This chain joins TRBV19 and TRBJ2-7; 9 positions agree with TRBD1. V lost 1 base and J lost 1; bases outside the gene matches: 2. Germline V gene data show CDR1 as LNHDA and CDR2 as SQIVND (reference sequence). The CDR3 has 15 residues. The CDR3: CASSIGTGASYEQYF. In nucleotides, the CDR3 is TGTGCCAGTAGTATAGGGACAGGGGCATCCTACGAGCAGTACTTC.

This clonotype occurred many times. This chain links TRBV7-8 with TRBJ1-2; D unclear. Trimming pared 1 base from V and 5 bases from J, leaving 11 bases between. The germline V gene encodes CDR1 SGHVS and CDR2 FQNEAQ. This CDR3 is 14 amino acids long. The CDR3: CASSLDRTTYGYTF. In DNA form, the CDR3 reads TGTGCCAGCAGCTTAGATCGCACGACTTATGGCTACACCTTC.

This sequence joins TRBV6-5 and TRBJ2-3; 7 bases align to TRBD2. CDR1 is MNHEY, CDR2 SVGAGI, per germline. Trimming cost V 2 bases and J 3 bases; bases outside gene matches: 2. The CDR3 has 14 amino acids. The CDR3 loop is CASSYAGETDTQYF. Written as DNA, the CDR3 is TGTGCCAGCAGTTACGCGGGGGAAACAGATACGCAGTATTTT.

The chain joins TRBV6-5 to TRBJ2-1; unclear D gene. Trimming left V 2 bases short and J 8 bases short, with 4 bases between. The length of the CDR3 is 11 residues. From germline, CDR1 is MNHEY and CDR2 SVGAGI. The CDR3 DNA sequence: TGTGCCAGCAGTTACATCGATGAGCAGTTCTTC. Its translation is CASSYIDEQFF.

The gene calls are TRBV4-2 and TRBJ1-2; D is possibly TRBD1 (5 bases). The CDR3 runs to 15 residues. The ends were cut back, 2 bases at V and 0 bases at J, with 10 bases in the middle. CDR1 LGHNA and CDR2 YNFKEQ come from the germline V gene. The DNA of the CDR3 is TGTGCCAGCAGCCAAACGGGACGGACTAACTATGGCTACACCTTC. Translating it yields CASSQTGRTNYGYTF.

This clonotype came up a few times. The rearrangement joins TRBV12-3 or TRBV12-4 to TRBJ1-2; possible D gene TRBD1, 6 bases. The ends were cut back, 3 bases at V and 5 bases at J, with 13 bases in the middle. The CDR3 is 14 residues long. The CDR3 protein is CASSFEGGSYGYTF. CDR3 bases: TGTGCCAGCAGTTTTGAAGGGGGGTCGTATGGCTACACCTTC.